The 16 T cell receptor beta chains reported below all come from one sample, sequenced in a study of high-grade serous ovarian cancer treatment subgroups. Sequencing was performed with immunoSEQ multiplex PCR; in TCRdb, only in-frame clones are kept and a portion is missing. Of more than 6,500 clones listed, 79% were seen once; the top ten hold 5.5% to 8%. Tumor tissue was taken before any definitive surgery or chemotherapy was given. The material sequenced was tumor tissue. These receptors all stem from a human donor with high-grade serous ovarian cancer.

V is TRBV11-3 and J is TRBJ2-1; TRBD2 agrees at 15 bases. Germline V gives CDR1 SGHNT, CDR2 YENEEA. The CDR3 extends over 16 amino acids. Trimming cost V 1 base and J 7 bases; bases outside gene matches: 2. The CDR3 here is CASSLAGTSGGNEQFF. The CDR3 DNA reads TGTGCCAGCAGCTTAGCTGGGACTAGCGGGGGGAATGAGCAGTTCTTC.

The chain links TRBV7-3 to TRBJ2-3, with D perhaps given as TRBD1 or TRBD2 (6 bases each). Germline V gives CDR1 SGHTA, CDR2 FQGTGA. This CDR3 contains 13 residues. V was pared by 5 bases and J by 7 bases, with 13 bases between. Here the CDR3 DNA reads TGTGCCAGCAGCCCACTAGGGGGGTATACGCAGTATTTT. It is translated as CASSPLGGYTQYF.

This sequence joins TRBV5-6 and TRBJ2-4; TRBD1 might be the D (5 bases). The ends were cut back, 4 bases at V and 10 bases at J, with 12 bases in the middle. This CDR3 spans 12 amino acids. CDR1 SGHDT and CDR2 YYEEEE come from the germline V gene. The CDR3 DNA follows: TGTGCCAGCAGCGGAAGGGGATGGATTCAGTACTTC. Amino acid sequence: CASSGRGWIQYF.

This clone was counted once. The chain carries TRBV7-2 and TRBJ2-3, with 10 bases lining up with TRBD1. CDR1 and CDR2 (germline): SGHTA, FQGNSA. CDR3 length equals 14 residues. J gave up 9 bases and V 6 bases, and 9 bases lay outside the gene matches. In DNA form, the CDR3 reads TGTGCCAGCAGGTCGACAGGGGGCGCCGGGACGCAGTATTTT. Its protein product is CASRSTGGAGTQYF.

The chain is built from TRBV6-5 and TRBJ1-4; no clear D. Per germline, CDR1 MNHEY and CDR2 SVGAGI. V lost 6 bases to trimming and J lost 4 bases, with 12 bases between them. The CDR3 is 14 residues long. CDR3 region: CASSLDVFNEKLFF. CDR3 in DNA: TGTGCCAGCAGCCTAGACGTCTTTAATGAAAAACTGTTTTTT.

CDR3 in amino acids: CSVAAPGPPNEKLFF. CDR3 DNA sequence: TGCAGCGTCGCTGCTCCGGGACCGCCTAATGAAAAACTGTTTTTT. The J gene is TRBJ1-4, the V gene TRBV29-1; maybe TRBD1 (5 bases). V was shortened by 6 bases and J by 3 bases, with 17 bases between the two germline ends. Germline loops: CDR1 SQVTM, CDR2 ANQGSEA. The CDR3 extends over 15 amino acids.

As DNA, the CDR3 is TGTGCCAGCAGCATACTACAGGGGCGTCGATACACCGGGGAGCTGTTTTTT. Protein sequence: CASSILQGRRYTGELFF. The J gene is TRBJ2-2, the V gene TRBV21-1; the table's D call of TRBD1 was not tested on the DNA. TRBV21-1 is labeled a pseudogene. The length of the CDR3 is 17 residues.

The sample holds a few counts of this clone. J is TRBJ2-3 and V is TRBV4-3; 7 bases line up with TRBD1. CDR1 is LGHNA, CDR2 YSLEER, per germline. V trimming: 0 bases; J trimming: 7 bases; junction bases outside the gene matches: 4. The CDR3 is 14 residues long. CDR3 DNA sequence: TGCGCCAGCAGCCAAGAAACAGGGGTTTATACGCAGTATTTT. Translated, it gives CASSQETGVYTQYF.

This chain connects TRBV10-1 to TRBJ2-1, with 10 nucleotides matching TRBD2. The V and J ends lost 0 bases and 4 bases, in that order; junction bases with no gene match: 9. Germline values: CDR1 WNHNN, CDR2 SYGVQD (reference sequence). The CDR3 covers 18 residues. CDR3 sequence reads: CASSESEGILAGYNEQFF. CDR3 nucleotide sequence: TGCGCCAGCAGTGAGTCGGAGGGGATACTAGCGGGATACAATGAGCAGTTCTTC.

The CDR3 DNA is TGTGCCAGCAGTTTAGCACAGGGGCAATACAATGAGCAGTTCTTC. Its protein product is CASSLAQGQYNEQFF. The V gene is TRBV27, the J gene TRBJ2-1, with TRBD1 matching 7 bases. Germline V gene sequence: CDR1 MNHEY, CDR2 SMNVEV (reference sequence). CDR3 length: 15 amino acids. J was trimmed by 4 bases and V by 2 bases; bases with no gene match: 5.

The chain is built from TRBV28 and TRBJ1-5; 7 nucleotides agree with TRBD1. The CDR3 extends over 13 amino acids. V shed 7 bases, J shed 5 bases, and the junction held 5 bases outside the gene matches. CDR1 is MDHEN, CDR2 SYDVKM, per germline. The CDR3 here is CASIRGGDQPQHF. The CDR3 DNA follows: TGTGCCAGCATTAGAGGGGGCGATCAGCCCCAGCATTTT.

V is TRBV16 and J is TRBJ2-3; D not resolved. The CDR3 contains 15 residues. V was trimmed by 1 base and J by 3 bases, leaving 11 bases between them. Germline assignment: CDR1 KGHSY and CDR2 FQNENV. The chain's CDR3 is CASSQFRGETDTQYF. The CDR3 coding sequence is TGTGCCAGCAGCCAATTTCGTGGGGAAACAGATACGCAGTATTTT.

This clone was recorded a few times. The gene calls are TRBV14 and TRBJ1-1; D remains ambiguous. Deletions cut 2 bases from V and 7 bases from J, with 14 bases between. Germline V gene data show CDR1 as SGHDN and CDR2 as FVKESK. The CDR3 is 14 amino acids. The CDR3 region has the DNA TGTGCCAGCAGCCAACGGGGTGGAAAGATTGAAGCTTTCTTT. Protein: CASSQRGGKIEAFF.

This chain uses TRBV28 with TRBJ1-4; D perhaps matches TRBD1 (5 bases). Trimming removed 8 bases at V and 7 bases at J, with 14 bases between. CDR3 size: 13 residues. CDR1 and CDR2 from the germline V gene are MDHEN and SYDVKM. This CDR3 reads CASRVQGFEKLFF. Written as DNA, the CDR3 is TGTGCCAGCCGAGTTCAGGGCTTTGAAAAACTGTTTTTT.

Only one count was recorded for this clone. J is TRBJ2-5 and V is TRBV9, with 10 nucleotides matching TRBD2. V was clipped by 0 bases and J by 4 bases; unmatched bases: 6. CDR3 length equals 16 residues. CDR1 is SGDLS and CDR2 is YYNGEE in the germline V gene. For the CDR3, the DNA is TGTGCCAGCAGCGTAGAGTCTAGCGGGAGAGGAGAGACCCAGTACTTC. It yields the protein CASSVESSGRGETQYF.

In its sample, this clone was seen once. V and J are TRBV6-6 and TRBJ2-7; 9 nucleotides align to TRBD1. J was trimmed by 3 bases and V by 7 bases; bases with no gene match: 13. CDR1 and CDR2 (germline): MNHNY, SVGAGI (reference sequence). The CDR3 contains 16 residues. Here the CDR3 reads CASNVGQGIIRYEQYF. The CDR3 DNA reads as TGTGCCAGCAACGTGGGACAGGGTATTATCCGCTACGAGCAGTACTTC.